Here is one T cell receptor beta chain with its context. TCRdb analysed the RT-PCR reads with MiXCR anew, one entry per CDR3 protein. The table has a few hundred thousand distinct CDR3 sequences, 35% to 45% seen once. This record comes from a study of patients and donors after allogeneic stem cell transplantation. The clonotype originates from a human donor who was either an allogeneic HSCT recipient or a stem cell or donor lymphocyte infusion donor (not recorded which). It is not recorded whose cells these are; they may come from a transplant donor. The sequencing sample was made of blood, either unsorted or a sorted T cell fraction (not recorded which).

CDR3 nucleotides: TGTGCCATCAGTGGACAAAGGGAAGGCAATCAGCCCCAGCATTTT. Encoded protein: CAISGQREGNQPQHF. The chain recombines TRBV10-3 with TRBJ1-5; D unclear. The V gene lost 4 bases and the J gene lost 2 bases, with 12 bases spanning the gap. Germline V lookup: CDR1 ENHRY, CDR2 SYGVKD. This CDR3 has 15 residues.